This T cell receptor beta chain was sequenced in a study of response to subunit inactivated influenza vaccine (dated by TCRdb to the late 2010s). Context from the whole study: The study used deep quantitative T cell receptor repertoire profiling to track responses to a trivalent subunit inactivated influenza vaccine. On the study overall, not on this receptor specifically: The authors suggested that each seasonal influenza vaccination may recruit only a limited number of new T cells.

The sample's time point label is to be understood as: more than 35 days after influenza vaccine administration. On this clonotype itself: Its antigen is still unknown. No base qualities exist here, and no much larger clone lies one base off it.

Libraries were constructed by RT-PCR. For sequencing, an Illumina HiSeq 2500 was employed. In-frame beta chains were kept once TCRdb had trimmed the public reads at Q25 with fastp and called clones with MiXCR. Records with the same CDR3 protein are collapsed into one entry carrying the most frequent genes and DNA. In this sample the table shows around 150,000 distinct CDR3 sequences, about a tenth of which occur a single time. In total, the top ten clones hold 12% of the sample. Sequenced here: non-naive T cells sorted from PBMCs, sampled about 6 weeks after vaccination. The sample's cell subset or site label is to be understood as: memory T cell fraction. This receptor was identified in a man in his forties or fifties who received an inactivated influenza vaccine. Donor details come from another sample of the same person, matched by shared clones.

The DNA sequence is given as TGTGCCAGCAGCCCCGGCGGGGCGGGGGGCTATACGCAGTATTTT. This encodes CASSPGGAGGYTQYF. The sequence joins TRBV7-2 to TRBJ2-3, with TRBD2 matching 8 junction bases. From a lookup of the germline V gene, CDR1 and CDR2 are SGHTA and FQGNSA. The junction shows trimming of 5 bases on V and 7 bases on J, and the gene matches do not reach 11 bases of it. Reading from cysteine to phenylalanine, the CDR3 counts 15 amino acids. The CDR3 DNA has 45 bases and is translated from base 1.